Listed below are T cell receptor beta chains from one sample, sequenced in a study of shared clonotypes between healthy human individuals. Produced via immunoSEQ multiplex PCR; TCRdb's table is partial and in-frame only. This table holds roughly 1,600,000 clones, approximately 98.5% found once. The sample consisted of naive CD4+ T cells sorted from blood. These receptors were taken from a man aged 25-45 years in good health. Both conserved end residues are part of each CDR3. The D gene is left open where the match is weak. Expanded clones get a size class; other rows say once, few or many, or leave the size out.

J: TRBJ2-1; D: TRBD2; size: -; V: TRBV11-2; CDR3: CASRTFSGRSYEQFF; DNA: TGTGCCAGCAGAACGTTTAGCGGGAGGAGCTATGAGCAGTTCTTC
J: TRBJ2-5; D: -; size: -; V: TRBV6-1; CDR3: CASSIRGETQYF; DNA: TGTGCCAGCAGTATCCGGGGAGAGACCCAGTACTTC
J: TRBJ2-7; D: -; size: -; V: TRBV28; CDR3: CASTSLFAEQYF; DNA: TGTGCCAGCACCTCCTTGTTTGCCGAGCAGTACTTC
J: TRBJ2-1; D: -; size: -; V: TRBV5-1; CDR3: CASSLGPLGGEQFF; DNA: TGCGCCAGCAGCTTGGGTCCTCTTGGGGGTGAGCAGTTCTTC
J: TRBJ2-5; D: TRBD1; size: once; V: TRBV18; CDR3: CASSGTGFKTQYF; DNA: TGTGCCAGCTCAGGGACAGGGTTTAAGACCCAGTACTTC
J: TRBJ2-7; D: TRBD1; size: -; V: TRBV7-2; CDR3: CASSLSTGARGDYEQYF; DNA: TGTGCCAGCAGCTTATCCACAGGGGCGCGAGGAGACTACGAGCAGTACTTC
J: TRBJ2-1; D: -; size: -; V: TRBV7-9; CDR3: CASSFSGPPFNNEQFF; DNA: TGTGCCAGCAGCTTTAGCGGTCCCCCTTTTAACAATGAGCAGTTCTTC
J: TRBJ2-1; D: -; size: -; V: TRBV28; CDR3: CASSLLGREMYNEQFF; DNA: TGTGCCAGCAGTTTATTGGGCAGGGAAATGTACAATGAGCAGTTCTTC
J: TRBJ2-5; D: -; size: -; V: TRBV5-4; CDR3: CASSLSAGQETQYF; DNA: TGTGCCAGCAGCTTGTCCGCAGGGCAAGAGACCCAGTACTTC
J: TRBJ1-1; D: -; size: -; V: TRBV28; CDR3: CASRVQGRVTEAFF; DNA: TGTGCCAGCAGGGTACAGGGCAGGGTCACTGAAGCTTTCTTT
J: TRBJ2-1; D: TRBD2; size: -; V: TRBV29-1; CDR3: CSVRGTSGRSSSYNEQFF; DNA: TGCAGCGTCCGAGGGACTAGCGGGAGGTCCAGCTCCTACAATGAGCAGTTCTTC
J: TRBJ2-5; D: -; size: -; V: TRBV7-8; CDR3: CASSSELVRGETQYF; DNA: TGTGCCAGCAGCTCAGAACTAGTGAGAGGGGAGACCCAGTACTTC
J: TRBJ2-3; D: TRBD1; size: -; V: TRBV19; CDR3: CASSTQTGNVDTQYF; DNA: TGTGCCAGTAGTACCCAGACAGGGAACGTAGATACGCAGTATTTT
J: TRBJ2-2; D: TRBD2; size: -; V: TRBV9; CDR3: CASSVPLATGELFF; DNA: TGTGCCAGCAGCGTACCACTAGCGACCGGGGAGCTGTTTTTT
J: TRBJ2-1; D: -; size: -; V: TRBV28; CDR3: CASSSRTVPWGEQFF; DNA: TGTGCCAGCAGTTCCCGGACAGTGCCCTGGGGGGAGCAGTTCTTC
J: TRBJ1-3; D: -; size: -; V: TRBV5-4; CDR3: CASSLEGRANTIYF; DNA: TGTGCCAGCAGCTTGGAGGGCAGGGCGAACACCATATATTTT
J: TRBJ1-3; D: -; size: -; V: TRBV19; CDR3: CASSAGPATSGNTIYF; DNA: TGTGCCAGTAGTGCGGGACCTGCCACCTCTGGAAACACCATATATTTT
J: TRBJ1-1; D: -; size: -; V: TRBV21-1; CDR3: CASSSQAWRTEAFF; DNA: TGTGCCAGCAGCTCGCAGGCGTGGAGGACTGAAGCTTTCTTT
J: TRBJ2-7; D: TRBD1; size: -; V: TRBV28; CDR3: CASSLSGQGLYEQYF; DNA: TGTGCCAGCAGTTTATCGGGACAGGGTCTCTACGAGCAGTACTTC
J: TRBJ1-2; D: -; size: once; V: TRBV29-1; CDR3: CSVEEPSQGRDGYTF; DNA: TGCAGCGTTGAAGAGCCCTCGCAGGGGAGAGATGGCTACACCTTC
J: TRBJ1-1; D: TRBD1; size: -; V: TRBV18; CDR3: CASSPGQGVGEAFF; DNA: TGTGCCAGCTCACCCGGACAGGGGGTTGGTGAAGCTTTCTTT
J: TRBJ1-2; D: TRBD1; size: once; V: TRBV6-1; CDR3: CASSELAGQGEGYTF; DNA: TGTGCCAGCAGTGAATTGGCGGGACAGGGTGAGGGCTACACCTTC
J: TRBJ2-4; D: -; size: once; V: TRBV5-4; CDR3: CASRGQGEGNIQYF; DNA: TGTGCCAGCAGGGGGCAGGGGGAGGGTAACATTCAGTACTTC
J: TRBJ2-3; D: -; size: -; V: TRBV5-1; CDR3: CASSLEGPLTDTQYF; DNA: TGCGCCAGCAGCTTGGAAGGCCCCCTCACAGATACGCAGTATTTT
J: TRBJ2-3; D: TRBD2; size: -; V: TRBV6-6; CDR3: CASSYTSGGGTQYF; DNA: TGTGCCAGCAGTTATACTAGCGGGGGAGGCACGCAGTATTTT
J: TRBJ2-1; D: -; size: -; V: TRBV7-9; CDR3: CASSPPLIRGRNEQFF; DNA: TGTGCCAGCAGCCCCCCTCTTATTCGGGGGCGGAATGAGCAGTTCTTC